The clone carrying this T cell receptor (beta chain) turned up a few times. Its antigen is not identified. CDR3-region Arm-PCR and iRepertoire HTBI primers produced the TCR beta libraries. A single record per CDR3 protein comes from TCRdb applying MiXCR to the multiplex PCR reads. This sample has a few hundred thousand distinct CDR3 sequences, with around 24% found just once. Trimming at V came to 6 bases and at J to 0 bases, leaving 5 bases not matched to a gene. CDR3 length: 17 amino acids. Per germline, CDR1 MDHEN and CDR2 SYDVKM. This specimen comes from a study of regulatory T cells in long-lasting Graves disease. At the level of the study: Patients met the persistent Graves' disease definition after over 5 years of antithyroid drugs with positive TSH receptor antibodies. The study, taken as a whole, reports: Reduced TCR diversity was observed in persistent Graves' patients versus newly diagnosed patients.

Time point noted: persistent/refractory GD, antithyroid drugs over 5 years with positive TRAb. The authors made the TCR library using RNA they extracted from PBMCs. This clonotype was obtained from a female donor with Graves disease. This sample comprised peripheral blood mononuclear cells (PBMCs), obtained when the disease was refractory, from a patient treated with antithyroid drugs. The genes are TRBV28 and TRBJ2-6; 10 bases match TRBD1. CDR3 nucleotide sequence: TGTGCCAGCAGCCGGACAGGGGGTAACTCTGGGGCCAACGTCCTGACTTTC. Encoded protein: CASSRTGGNSGANVLTF.